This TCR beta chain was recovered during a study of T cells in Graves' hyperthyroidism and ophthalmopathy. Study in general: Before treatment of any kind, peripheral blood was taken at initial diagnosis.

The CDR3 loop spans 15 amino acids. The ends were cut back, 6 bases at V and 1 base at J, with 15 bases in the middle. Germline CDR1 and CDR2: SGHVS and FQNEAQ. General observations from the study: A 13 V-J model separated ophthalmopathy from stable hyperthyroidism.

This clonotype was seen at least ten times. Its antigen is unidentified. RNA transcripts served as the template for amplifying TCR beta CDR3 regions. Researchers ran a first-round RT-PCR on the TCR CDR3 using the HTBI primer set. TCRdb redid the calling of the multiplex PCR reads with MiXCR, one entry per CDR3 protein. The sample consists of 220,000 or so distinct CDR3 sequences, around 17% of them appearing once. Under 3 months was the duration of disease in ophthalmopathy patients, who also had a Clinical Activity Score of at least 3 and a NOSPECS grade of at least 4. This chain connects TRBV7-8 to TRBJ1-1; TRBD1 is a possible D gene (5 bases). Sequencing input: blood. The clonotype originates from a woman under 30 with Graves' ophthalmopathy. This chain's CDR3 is CASRRLLGANTEAFF. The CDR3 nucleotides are TGTGCCAGCAGGCGCCTCCTTGGGGCGAACACTGAAGCTTTCTTT. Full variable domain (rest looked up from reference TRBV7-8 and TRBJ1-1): GAGVSQSPRYKVAKRGQDVALRCDPISGHVSLFWYQQALGQGPEFLTYFQNEAQLDKSGLPSDRFFAERPEGSVSTLKIQRTQQEDSAVYLCASRRLLGANTEAFFGQGTRLTVV.